The 25 T cell receptor beta chains given below trace back to one sample, sequenced in a study of blood T cell repertoires in COVID-19 (dated by TCRdb to the early 2020s). The method was the immunoSEQ multiplex PCR assay. As stored in TCRdb, this immuneACCESS dataset retains in-frame rearrangements with V and J assigned. A fraction of the clones does not appear; measured against another copy, unresolved V genes explain less than half of the discrepancy, and the remainder lacks a known reason. This sample is represented by 70,000 or so clones; approximately 86% of them were singletons. The ten top clones hold about 12% of the sample. Sequencing was carried out using peripheral blood. These receptors originate from a woman aged 60-70 years with acute or convalescent COVID-19.

This chain uses TRBV21-1 with TRBJ1-5. TRBV21-1 is reported as a pseudogene. CDR3 length: 16 amino acids. The CDR3 spells CAIVADPGSSNQPQHF. The CDR3 region has the DNA TGTGCCATAGTTGCTGACCCCGGGAGTAGCAATCAGCCCCAGCATTTT.

The chain links TRBV5-1 to TRBJ2-3; 8 bases agree with TRBD2. Germline V CDR1 and CDR2: SGHRS, YFSETQ. V was pared by 5 bases and J by 5 bases, with 7 bases of the junction left unmatched. CDR3 length: 14 amino acids. The CDR3 sequence is CASRTGGLRDTQYF. Written as DNA, the CDR3 is TGCGCCAGCAGGACGGGGGGGCTGAGAGATACGCAGTATTTT.

This clone showed up just once. V is TRBV6-4 and J is TRBJ1-2; 7 bases align to TRBD1. CDR1 is MRHNA and CDR2 is SNTAGT in the germline V gene. The junction had 6 bases not matched to a gene; V was cut back by 6 bases and J by 2 bases. This CDR3 region has 14 residues. CDR3 nucleotide sequence: TGTGCCAGCAGCCCCGGACAGGCCAACTATGGCTACACCTTC. Protein: CASSPGQANYGYTF.

This clone occurred once. The chain joins TRBV5-1 to TRBJ2-1; 8 bases match TRBD1. V shed 3 bases and J 13 bases; nucleotides not matched to a gene: 9. The CDR3 is 13 amino acids. In germline, CDR1 is SGHRS, CDR2 YFSETQ. CDR3 nucleotides: TGCGCCAGCAGCTCTCGCGGACAGGGAACTCAGTTCTTC. Its protein is CASSSRGQGTQFF.

The chain combines TRBV2 with TRBJ2-3; 14 positions agree with TRBD2. This CDR3 spans 14 amino acids. Germline CDR1 is SNHLY and CDR2 is FYNNEI. The trim removed 4 bases at V and 9 bases at J, leaving 3 bases unmatched. The DNA for the CDR3 is TGTGCCAGCAGTGGACTAGCGGGGGGGCAGACGCAGTATTTT. It encodes CASSGLAGGQTQYF.

This clone was found a few times. This CDR3 is CASSGRQGTYSNQPQHF. DNA of the CDR3: TGTGCCAGCAGCGGCCGACAGGGAACTTATAGCAATCAGCCCCAGCATTTT. The gene calls are TRBV5-6 and TRBJ1-5; 7 nucleotides match TRBD1. Germline CDR1 and CDR2: SGHDT and YYEEEE. V trimming: 4 bases; J trimming: 0 bases; junction bases outside the gene matches: 10. This CDR3 is built from 17 residues.

The rearrangement uses TRBV11-1 and TRBJ2-1; D is possibly TRBD1 (5 bases). The CDR3 is 14 residues long. CDR1 is SGHAT and CDR2 is FQDESV in the germline V gene (reference sequence). Between the trimmed V and J ends, which lost 5 bases and 4 bases, there was a span of 12 bases. The CDR3 spells CASSPLKGYNEQFF. DNA for the CDR3: TGTGCCAGCAGCCCCCTTAAGGGGTACAATGAGCAGTTCTTC.

The V call is TRBV9, the J call TRBJ1-6, with TRBD1 matching 8 bases. V lost 3 bases, J lost 1 base, and 6 bases stayed unmatched. The germline gives CDR1 SGDLS, CDR2 YYNGEE. The CDR3 spans 17 residues. CDR3 sequence reads: CASSDPGGESYNSPLHF. For the CDR3, the DNA is TGTGCCAGCAGCGACCCAGGGGGCGAGTCCTATAATTCACCCCTCCACTTT.

The table lists this clone with a few counts. The chain is built from TRBV11-2 and TRBJ1-3, with D uncertain. CDR3 size: 15 residues. Germline CDR1 reads SGHAT; CDR2 reads FQNNGV. The V end lost 5 bases, the J end lost 3 bases, and 14 bases lay between the germline ends. The CDR3, as DNA: TGTGCCAGCAGCATGTCGGGTCGGATTGGAAACACCATATATTTT. Its protein is CASSMSGRIGNTIYF.

This clone was seen only a few times. The chain combines TRBV3-1 (or the pseudogene TRBV3-2) with TRBJ1-3; no firm D call. This CDR3 comprises 14 residues. Between the trimmed V and J ends, which lost 2 bases and 0 bases, there was a span of 5 bases. The germline V gene has CDR1 LGHDT and CDR2 YNNKEL (reference sequence). CDR3 sequence (DNA): TGTGCCAGCAGCCAACGGAGCTCTGGAAACACCATATATTTT. Its translation: CASSQRSSGNTIYF.

The CDR3 spells CASSPRTGGTDTQYF. CDR3 sequence (DNA): TGTGCCAGCAGCCCCCGGACAGGGGGCACAGATACGCAGTATTTT. The rearrangement joins TRBV5-4 to TRBJ2-3; 9 positions agree with TRBD1. This CDR3 contains 15 residues. The J segment lost 1 base and the V segment lost 4 bases, leaving 4 bases of the junction unmatched. CDR1 and CDR2 (germline): SGHNT, YYREEE (reference sequence).

The V and J genes are TRBV7-8 and TRBJ1-4; TRBD1 matches 8 bases. CDR3 length equals 15 residues. V lost 5 bases to trimming and J lost 8 bases; unmatched junction nucleotides: 10. Germline CDR1 and CDR2: SGHVS and FQNEAQ. CDR3 residues: CASSPLTGDEEKLFF. The DNA for the CDR3 is TGTGCCAGCAGCCCGTTGACAGGGGATGAAGAAAAACTGTTTTTT.

In this sample, this clone turned up once. The chain links TRBV10-2 to TRBJ2-3; 7 nucleotides align to TRBD1. This CDR3 is built from 14 residues. CDR1 is WSHSY, CDR2 SAAADI, per germline. J gave up 4 bases and V 7 bases, and 8 bases lay outside the gene matches. The CDR3 sequence is CASKPTGSSDTQYF. The CDR3 DNA is TGCGCCAGCAAACCGACAGGGTCGTCAGATACGCAGTATTTT.

The chain couples TRBV27 to TRBJ2-7; 12 bases are shared with TRBD1. Germline trimming cut 6 bases from V and 5 bases from J; bases unmatched to any gene: 11. CDR1 and CDR2 (germline): MNHEY, SMNVEV (reference sequence). The CDR3 contains 16 residues. CDR3 coding DNA: TGTGCCAGCAGGGGTCCGGGGACAGGGGGCTTCCACGAGCAGTACTTC. This sequence encodes CASRGPGTGGFHEQYF.

This chain joins TRBV5-1 and TRBJ2-1; possibly TRBD2 for D (6 bases). Trimming left V 1 base short and J 10 bases short, with 18 bases between. The V gene's germline CDR1 is SGHRS and CDR2 YFSETQ. The CDR3 runs 15 residues. The CDR3 DNA reads as TGCGCCAGCAGCTTGTTAGCGGCCTCCCCGGGGGAGCAGTTCTTC. It specifies CASSLLAASPGEQFF.

This rearrangement joins TRBV5-1 to TRBJ2-5, with 8 positions matching TRBD2. Germline V gene lookup returns CDR1 SGHRS and CDR2 YFSETQ. The V and J ends lost 4 bases and 5 bases, in that order; junction bases with no gene match: 16. The length of the CDR3 is 17 residues. The CDR3 coding sequence is TGCGCCAGCAGCGGGCTAGCGGGTCCATCCGGTGGGGAGACCCAGTACTTC. Translation: CASSGLAGPSGGETQYF.

The chain uses TRBV3-1 (or the pseudogene TRBV3-2) and TRBJ1-1; D is unclear. Trimming shortened V by 6 bases and J by 0 bases, and 14 bases separated the two germline ends. The CDR3 consists of 15 residues. Germline values: CDR1 LGHDT, CDR2 YNNKEL (reference sequence). In DNA, the CDR3 is TGTGCCAGCAGTAGCGCACTTGATATGAACACTGAAGCTTTCTTT. This codes for CASSSALDMNTEAFF.

The chain carries TRBV27 and TRBJ1-6, with TRBD1 as a possible D gene (6 bases). Germline CDR1 MNHEY, CDR2 SMNVEV (reference sequence). V shed 6 bases and J shed 7 bases, with 13 bases lying between them. This CDR3 region has 14 residues. For the CDR3, the DNA is TGTGCCAGCAGACAACACAGGGAAAATTCACCCCTCCACTTT. Translation gives CASRQHRENSPLHF.

The gene calls are TRBV7-9 and TRBJ1-2; TRBD1 might be the D (6 bases). The V and J ends lost 3 bases and 2 bases respectively, with 13 bases between them. Per the germline V gene, CDR1 is SEHNR and CDR2 is FQNEAQ (reference sequence). This CDR3 has 15 residues. The chain's CDR3 is CASSFGQNENYGYTF. For the CDR3, the DNA is TGTGCCAGCAGCTTTGGACAGAACGAAAACTATGGCTACACCTTC.

V and J are TRBV9 and TRBJ2-1; unclear D gene. Trimming left V 0 bases short and J 5 bases short, with 6 bases between. This CDR3 is 13 amino acids long. Germline V lookup: CDR1 SGDLS, CDR2 YYNGEE. The CDR3 loop reads CASSVEHHNEQFF. In nucleotides, the CDR3 is TGTGCCAGCAGCGTAGAACACCACAATGAGCAGTTCTTC.

This clone showed up just once. CDR3: CASSQEGTGASGNTIYF. The CDR3 coding sequence is TGCGCCAGCAGCCAAGAGGGGACAGGGGCTTCTGGAAACACCATATATTTT. The rearrangement uses TRBV4-1 and TRBJ1-3, with 10 bases fitting TRBD1. The CDR3 is 17 residues long. Per the germline V gene, CDR1 is MGHRA and CDR2 is YSYEKL. V shed 0 bases and J 1 base; nucleotides not matched to a gene: 3.

The chain is built from TRBV5-1 and TRBJ1-5, with D perhaps TRBD1 (5 bases). Trimming left V 5 bases short and J 5 bases short, with 20 bases between. CDR1 and CDR2 (germline): SGHRS, YFSETQ. The CDR3 runs to 16 residues. CDR3 protein: CASSRTGGVGDQPQHF. For the CDR3, the DNA is TGCGCCAGCAGTCGGACTGGAGGGGTTGGGGATCAGCCCCAGCATTTT.

This clone was seen at least ten times. This chain links TRBV6-1 with TRBJ2-5, with 13 bases aligning to TRBD2. The CDR3 covers 15 residues. In germline, CDR1 is MNHNS, CDR2 SASEGT. Trimming at V came to 2 bases and at J to 5 bases, leaving 2 bases not matched to a gene. The CDR3 spells CASSETSGGAETQYF. The CDR3 region has the DNA TGTGCCAGCAGTGAAACTAGCGGGGGGGCCGAGACCCAGTACTTC.

J is TRBJ1-5 and V is TRBV19, with D maybe TRBD1 (6 bases). V shed 7 bases and J shed 6 bases, with 13 bases lying between them. This CDR3 has 13 amino acids. Germline-derived CDR1 and CDR2 are LNHDA and SQIVND (reference sequence). The DNA for the CDR3 is TGTGCCAGTACCCCTCGGGGGGCTCAGCCCCAGCATTTT. It yields the protein CASTPRGAQPQHF.

This chain links TRBV25-1 with TRBJ1-6; tentatively, D is TRBD1 (6 bases). There are 14 residues in the CDR3. Germline V gene lookup returns CDR1 MGHDK and CDR2 SYGVNS. V was pared by 3 bases and J by 9 bases, with 12 bases between. The CDR3 here is CASSDTGIRSPLHF. CDR3 DNA sequence: TGTGCCAGCAGTGACACAGGGATTCGTTCACCCCTCCACTTT.